This T cell receptor (beta chain) was recorded in a study of blood T cells in healthy people across ages. Study-level findings and limits: The lack of PBMC sorting stopped any conclusive naive versus antigen-experienced comparison.

Ten or more counts support this clonotype. Its target is not known. Through a sample-barcoded 5' primer and a J-beta primer mix, a second PCR was run for roughly 6 to 12 cycles. Each of the cDNA molecules was tagged by a template-switch adaptor with 12 random nucleotides. TCRdb used MiXCR to reprocess the 5' RACE reads, holding one entry per CDR3 protein. There are some 640,000 distinct CDR3 sequences in the sample; approximately 30% occur only once, and 15% to 19% lies in the top ten. No fewer than 5.5 micrograms of total RNA were isolated from every sample. This CDR3 region has 15 residues. The J segment lost 4 bases and the V segment lost 1 base, leaving 5 bases of the junction unmatched. Germline loops: CDR1 LGHDT, CDR2 YNNKEL (reference sequence).

The chain employs TRBV3-1 and TRBJ2-5; 8 nucleotides agree with TRBD2. The receptor comes from a woman older than 75 in good health. Specimen: blood. The CDR3 sequence is CASSQAGGARETQYF. CDR3 DNA sequence: TGTGCCAGCAGCCAAGCGGGGGGGGCCCGAGAGACCCAGTACTTC.